Below are 15 T cell receptor beta chains sequenced from a single sample in a study of blood T cells in healthy people across ages. For the second PCR, which ran for roughly 6 to 12 cycles, a sample-barcoded 5' primer and a J-beta primer mix were used. TCRdb re-called the 5' RACE reads with MiXCR, one entry per CDR3 protein. The sample records 800,000 to 900,000 distinct CDR3 sequences, 60% to 80% being singletons. Sequencing was done on a sample of blood. These receptors originate from a man aged 25 to 40 in good health.

This clonotype has more than one count but fewer than ten. The V and J genes are TRBV20-1 and TRBJ2-3; D might be TRBD2 (6 bases). V was cut by 5 bases and J by 4 bases, with 19 bases left in between. Germline CDR1 reads DFQATT; CDR2 reads SNEGSKA (reference sequence). The CDR3 consists of 15 residues. CDR3 protein: CSAADRDGEADTQYF. The CDR3, as DNA: TGCAGTGCTGCCGATCGGGACGGGGAGGCAGATACGCAGTATTTT.

In this sample, this clonotype turned up a few times. The genes are TRBV4-3 and TRBJ2-1; possibly TRBD1 for D (5 bases). This CDR3 is 14 amino acids long. CDR1 is LGHNA, CDR2 YSLEER, per germline. V was shortened by 0 bases and J by 10 bases, with 13 bases between the two germline ends. The CDR3 DNA sequence: TGCGCCAGCAGCCAAGATGGGCAGGGCGGCGAGCAGTTCTTC. This sequence encodes CASSQDGQGGEQFF.

The chain joins TRBV10-3 to TRBJ2-4; 9 bases align to TRBD1. The J call may be incorrect, as the DNA end agrees better with TRBJ2-7. The CDR3 runs 15 residues. CDR1 is ENHRY and CDR2 is SYGVKD in the germline V gene. In nucleotides, the CDR3 is TGTGCCATCAGTGAGTCCACAGGGGGCAGGGGCGAGCAGTACTTC. Translated: CAISESTGGRGEQYF.

The chain employs TRBV6-6 and TRBJ2-1; tentatively, D is TRBD2 (6 bases). The CDR3 is made up of 15 amino acids. Trimming shortened V by 7 bases and J by 6 bases, and 19 bases separated the two germline ends. Per the germline V gene, CDR1 is MNHNY and CDR2 is SVGAGI (reference sequence). The CDR3 DNA reads as TGTGCCAGCATTAATGGAGGGGACGGATCCAATGAGCAGTTCTTC. Translation gives CASINGGDGSNEQFF.

The CDR3 DNA reads TGTGCCAGCAAAGAGACTAGCGGGGTCTACAATGAGCAGTTCTTC. Translated: CASKETSGVYNEQFF. V usage is TRBV28 and J usage is TRBJ2-1; 11 bases align to TRBD2. This CDR3 region has 15 residues. Germline-derived CDR1 and CDR2 are MDHEN and SYDVKM. Trimming took 7 bases from V and 3 from J; bases not matched to a gene: 5.

A few counts support this clonotype. The chain combines TRBV15 with TRBJ2-1, with D possibly matching TRBD1 (5 bases). Germline-derived CDR1 and CDR2 are LNHNV and YYDKDF (reference sequence). With 0 bases removed from V and 7 bases from J, the gap between germline ends came to 16 bases. The CDR3 loop spans 16 amino acids. In DNA form, the CDR3 reads TGTGCCACCAGCAGAGATGGAGCGACAGCTCGAAATGAGCAGTTCTTC. Translation: CATSRDGATARNEQFF.

Only a few counts were recorded for this clonotype. V is TRBV12-3 or TRBV12-4 and J is TRBJ2-3; D not resolved. Trimming took 6 bases from V and 4 from J, leaving 17 bases between them. The CDR3 runs to 15 residues. The CDR3 region has the DNA TGTGCCAGCAGCCCTAAGAGGTATCTGGCAGATACGCAGTATTTT. Protein product: CASSPKRYLADTQYF.

This clonotype came up once. This chain links TRBV6-2 or TRBV6-3 with TRBJ2-5, with TRBD1 matching 8 bases. J lost 2 bases, V lost 5 bases, and 10 bases had no gene match. From germline, CDR1 is MNHEY and CDR2 SVGEGT. This CDR3 is built from 16 residues. CDR3 protein: CASSPGNRDRQETQYF. CDR3 coding DNA: TGTGCCAGCAGTCCAGGGAATCGGGACAGGCAAGAGACCCAGTACTTC.

The chain couples TRBV20-1 to TRBJ2-5; 13 bases are shared with TRBD2. The J segment lost 1 base and the V segment lost 3 bases, leaving 8 bases of the junction unmatched. The length of the CDR3 is 17 residues. Germline CDR1 is DFQATT and CDR2 is SNEGSKA (reference sequence). The CDR3 loop is CSARPGLAGKGQETQYF. CDR3 sequence (DNA): TGCAGTGCTAGGCCGGGACTAGCGGGGAAAGGCCAAGAGACCCAGTACTTC.

The rearrangement links TRBV7-8 to TRBJ2-1, with a weak D call TRBD2 (5 bases). This CDR3 has 16 amino acids. V was trimmed by 2 bases and J by 7 bases, leaving 18 bases between them. Germline V gene data show CDR1 as SGHVS and CDR2 as FQNEAQ. In DNA form, the CDR3 reads TGTGCCAGCAGCTTAAAGTTTGGCGGGTTGGGGAATGAGCAGTTCTTC. It codes for CASSLKFGGLGNEQFF.

The chain is built from TRBV6-5 and TRBJ2-2; 8 bases match TRBD1. The CDR3 has 16 residues. CDR1 and CDR2 (germline): MNHEY, SVGAGI. V trimming: 5 bases; J trimming: 2 bases; junction bases outside the gene matches: 7. The CDR3 spells CASSQTGAGNTGELFF. In DNA form, the CDR3 reads TGTGCCAGCAGTCAGACAGGGGCTGGTAACACCGGGGAGCTGTTTTTT.

With respect to this clonotype: No DNA is shown, since the ends of the CDR3 on it are uncertain; the CDR3 is the one TCRdb lists. The chain combines TRBV20-1 with TRBJ2-1. The CDR3 region is 14 residues in length, termini included. Germline V CDR1 and CDR2: DFQATT, SNEGSKA (reference sequence). This CDR3 reads CSAYTFGAYNEQFF.

This clonotype was picked up one time. DNA for the CDR3: TGTGCCAGCAGTTTAGGCAGGGGGGCTCAGCCCCAGCATTTT. Its translation is CASSLGRGAQPQHF. J is TRBJ1-5 and V is TRBV27, with 7 bases identical to TRBD1. CDR1 is MNHEY, CDR2 SMNVEV, per germline (reference sequence). CDR3 length: 14 residues. The junction had 4 bases not matched to a gene; V was cut back by 2 bases and J by 6 bases.

The chain carries TRBV9 and TRBJ2-1, with a weak D call TRBD2 (7 bases). The CDR3 has 16 amino acids. Germline-derived CDR1 and CDR2 are SGDLS and YYNGEE. V lost 4 bases to trimming and J lost 3 bases, with 17 bases between them. CDR3 coding DNA: TGTGCCAGCAGCCCCCTGCCGGGGGGCGACTACAATGAGCAGTTCTTC. Residues: CASSPLPGGDYNEQFF. The full variable domain, rest sourced from reference TRBV9 and TRBJ2-1, is DSGVTQTPKHLITATGQRVTLRCSPRSGDLSVYWYQQSLDQGLQFLIQYYNGEERAKGNILERFSAQQFPDLHSELNLSSLELGDSALYFCASSPLPGGDYNEQFFGPGTRLTVL.

The chain employs TRBV5-6 and TRBJ2-5, with 7 positions matching TRBD2. Per the germline V gene, CDR1 is SGHDT and CDR2 is YYEEEE. This CDR3 has 17 residues. Losses at the gene ends were 0 bases for V and 7 bases for J; bases not matched to a gene: 15. The CDR3 DNA is TGTGCCAGCAGCTTGGTGGTGGGGCCCCTGTCGGGGGGGACCCAGTACTTC. Protein sequence: CASSLVVGPLSGGTQYF.